Shown below are 10 T cell receptor beta chains from a single sample sequenced in a study of spatial heterogeneity in lung cancer. Their antigen targets remain unknown. Each CDR3 protein gets one entry after TCRdb re-called the 5' RACE reads with MiXCR. The sample records about 27,000 distinct CDR3 sequences, less than 9% being singletons. The study, taken as a whole, reports: One measure, the expanded intratumoral alpha and beta TCR count, tracked tumor mutation counts.

Time point noted: sample taken at primary tumor resection. The sample here was lung tumor tissue, taken at surgery. The receptor source for this set is a male donor with early-stage non-small cell lung cancer.

The chain combines TRBV7-8 with TRBJ1-4; no clear D gene. Germline-derived CDR1 and CDR2 are SGHVS and FQNEAQ. V lost 2 bases to trimming and J lost 1 base, with 8 bases between them. This CDR3 has 15 residues. This CDR3 reads CASSLIALTNEKLFF. CDR3 sequence (DNA): TGTGCCAGCAGCTTAATCGCATTAACTAATGAAAAACTGTTTTTT.

The chain links TRBV24-1 to TRBJ1-4; unclear D gene. V dropped 3 bases and J dropped 0 bases, with 13 bases sitting between them. This CDR3 has 17 amino acids. The germline CDR1 and CDR2 sequences are KGHDR and SFDVKD. In DNA, the CDR3 is TGTGCCACCAGTGATGGTCTCGATCATGCAACTAATGAAAAACTGTTTTTT. The encoded protein is CATSDGLDHATNEKLFF.

This clonotype showed up many times. The chain is built from TRBV5-6 and TRBJ2-2; 8 bases map to TRBD1. Trimming took 3 bases from V and 0 from J; bases not matched to a gene: 13. Per the germline V gene, CDR1 is SGHDT and CDR2 is YYEEEE. The CDR3 consists of 19 residues. This CDR3 is CASSSRLRQGFANTGELFF. Here the CDR3 DNA reads TGTGCCAGCAGCTCCCGACTGCGACAGGGGTTCGCGAACACCGGGGAGCTGTTTTTT.

This clonotype was counted at least ten times. V usage is TRBV4-2 and J usage is TRBJ1-5; 9 nucleotides match TRBD1. Germline CDR1 is LGHNA and CDR2 is YNFKEQ. The CDR3 is 14 amino acids. Trimming cost V 5 bases and J 7 bases; bases outside gene matches: 6. The CDR3, as DNA: TGTGCCAGCAGCTCGGGGACAGGGTTCCAGCCCCAGCATTTT. Translated: CASSSGTGFQPQHF.

The sample holds many counts of this clonotype. This sequence joins TRBV27 and TRBJ1-4, with D perhaps matching TRBD1 (5 bases). The V end was cut by 4 bases, the J end by 3 bases, with 12 bases between. The CDR3 spans 15 residues. CDR1 is MNHEY, CDR2 SMNVEV, per germline (reference sequence). The CDR3 sequence: CASSWGGDPNEKLFF. The CDR3 region has the DNA TGTGCCAGCAGTTGGGGCGGGGACCCTAATGAAAAACTGTTTTTT.

This clonotype showed up many times. This rearrangement joins TRBV11-2 to TRBJ2-1; D is possibly TRBD2 (6 bases). The germline V and J ends were trimmed by 3 bases and 4 bases, with 10 bases remaining between them. The CDR3 is 14 residues long. The V gene's germline CDR1 is SGHAT and CDR2 FQNNGV. CDR3 bases: TGTGCCAGCAGCTTCCAGGACTATTACAATGAGCAGTTCTTC. Residues: CASSFQDYYNEQFF. Drawing the rest from reference TRBV11-2 and TRBJ2-1, the complete variable domain is EAGVAQSPRYKIIEKRQSVAFWCNPISGHATLYWYQQILGQGPKLLIQFQNNGVVDDSQLPKDRFSAERLKGVDSTLKIQPAKLEDSAVYLCASSFQDYYNEQFFGPGTRLTVL.

This clonotype was seen ten or more times. The V and J genes are TRBV5-5 and TRBJ1-6; D unclear. Looked up from germline, CDR1 is SGHKS and CDR2 is YYEKEE (reference sequence). The CDR3 has 14 amino acids. Trimming removed 2 bases at V and 8 bases at J, with 11 bases between. The CDR3 DNA reads as TGTGCCAGCAGCTTACAGCGCGCGGATTCACCCCTCCACTTT. Its translation: CASSLQRADSPLHF.

This clonotype was counted many times. The rearrangement uses TRBV3-1 and TRBJ2-5, with TRBD2 matching over 14 bases. The ends lost 0 bases at V and 5 bases at J; junction bases unmatched: 8. There are 18 residues in the CDR3. The germline gives CDR1 LGHDT, CDR2 YNNKEL (reference sequence). The CDR3 DNA is TGTGCCAGCAGCCAAGATCAAGGACTAGCGGGGGGCGAGGAGACCCAGTACTTC. Translation: CASSQDQGLAGGEETQYF.

This clonotype was seen repeatedly, ten times or more. This sequence joins TRBV2 and TRBJ1-1, with D possibly TRBD1 on 5 matching bases. This CDR3 is 16 amino acids long. Per germline, CDR1 SNHLY and CDR2 FYNNEI. Trimming left V 9 bases short and J 3 bases short, with 23 bases between. The CDR3, as DNA: TGTGCCAGTAGCCGGGACGTCCCAGCCTCGTACACTGAAGCTTTCTTT. Its protein product is CASSRDVPASYTEAFF.

This clonotype was detected many times. The chain uses TRBV2 and TRBJ2-3, with D perhaps TRBD2 (6 bases). This CDR3 is built from 14 residues. CDR1 is SNHLY and CDR2 is FYNNEI in the germline V gene. V was trimmed by 4 bases and J by 0 bases, leaving 8 bases between them. Here the CDR3 reads CASSGGVSTDTQYF. The DNA of the CDR3 is TGTGCCAGCAGTGGGGGGGTGAGCACAGATACGCAGTATTTT.